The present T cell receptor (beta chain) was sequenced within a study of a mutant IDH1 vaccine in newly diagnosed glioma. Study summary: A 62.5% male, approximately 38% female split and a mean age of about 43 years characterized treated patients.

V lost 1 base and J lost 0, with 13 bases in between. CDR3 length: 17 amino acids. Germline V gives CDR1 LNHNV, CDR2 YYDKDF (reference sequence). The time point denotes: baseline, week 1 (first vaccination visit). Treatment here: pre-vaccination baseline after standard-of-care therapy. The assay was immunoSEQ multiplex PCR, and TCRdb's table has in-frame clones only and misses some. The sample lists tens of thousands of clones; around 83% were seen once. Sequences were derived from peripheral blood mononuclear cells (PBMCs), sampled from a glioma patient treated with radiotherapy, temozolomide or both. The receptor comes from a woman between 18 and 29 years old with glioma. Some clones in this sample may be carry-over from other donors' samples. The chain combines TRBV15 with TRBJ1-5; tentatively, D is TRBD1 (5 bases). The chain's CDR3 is CATSRARQLGSNQPQHF. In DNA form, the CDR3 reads TGTGCCACCAGCAGAGCGCGACAGTTGGGTAGCAATCAGCCCCAGCATTTT.